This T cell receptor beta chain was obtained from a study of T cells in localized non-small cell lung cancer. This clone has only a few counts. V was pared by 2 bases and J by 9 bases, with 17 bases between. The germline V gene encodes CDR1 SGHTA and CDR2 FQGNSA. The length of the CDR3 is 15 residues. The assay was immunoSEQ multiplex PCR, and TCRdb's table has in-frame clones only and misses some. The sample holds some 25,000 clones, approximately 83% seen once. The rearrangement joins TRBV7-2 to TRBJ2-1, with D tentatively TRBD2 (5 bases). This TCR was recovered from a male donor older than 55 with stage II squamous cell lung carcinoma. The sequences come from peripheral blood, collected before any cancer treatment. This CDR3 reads CASSLKNGGVGEQFF. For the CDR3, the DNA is TGTGCCAGCAGCTTAAAGAATGGAGGTGTGGGTGAGCAGTTCTTC.